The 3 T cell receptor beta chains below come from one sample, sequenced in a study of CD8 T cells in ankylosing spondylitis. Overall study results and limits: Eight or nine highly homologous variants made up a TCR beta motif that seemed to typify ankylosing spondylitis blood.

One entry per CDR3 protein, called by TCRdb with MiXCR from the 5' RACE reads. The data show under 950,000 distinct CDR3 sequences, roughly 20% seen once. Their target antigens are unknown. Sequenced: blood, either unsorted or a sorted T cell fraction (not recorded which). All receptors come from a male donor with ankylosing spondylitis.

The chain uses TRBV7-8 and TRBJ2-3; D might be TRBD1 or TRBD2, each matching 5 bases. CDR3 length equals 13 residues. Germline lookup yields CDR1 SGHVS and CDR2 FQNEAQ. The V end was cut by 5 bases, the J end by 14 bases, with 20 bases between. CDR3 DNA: TGTGCCAGCAGCCCCGAGTGGGGGATGGCGAGGTATTTT. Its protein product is CASSPEWGMARYF.

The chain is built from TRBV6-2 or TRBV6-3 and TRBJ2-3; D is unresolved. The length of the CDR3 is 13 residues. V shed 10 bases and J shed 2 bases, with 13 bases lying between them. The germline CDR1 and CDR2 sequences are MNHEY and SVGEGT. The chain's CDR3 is CATLVDPTDTQYF. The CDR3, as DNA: TGTGCCACCCTTGTGGACCCCACAGATACGCAGTATTTT.

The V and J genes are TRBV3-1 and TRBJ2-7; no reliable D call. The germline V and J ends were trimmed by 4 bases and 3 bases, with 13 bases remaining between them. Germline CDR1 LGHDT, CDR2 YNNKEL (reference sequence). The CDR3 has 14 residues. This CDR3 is CASSPLGPDYEQYF. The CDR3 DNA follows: TGTGCCAGCAGCCCCCTTGGACCCGACTACGAGCAGTACTTC.